This T cell receptor beta chain originates from a study of shared clonotypes between healthy human individuals. As for this clone: As yet, its antigen is unknown.

Original processing notes: From ImmunoSEQ came sequences covering only the junction and carrying no quality scores, so filtering differed. Profiled with immunoSEQ multiplex PCR; TCRdb holds only in-frame clones, not every one. V and J calls and clone size are those listed in that table; D and trimming were worked out from the DNA. The sample lists about 1.5 million clones, around 95% occurring once. The CDR3 length is 13 residues. Trimming pared 5 bases from V and 8 bases from J, leaving 15 bases between. Germline-derived CDR1 and CDR2 are SGHDN and FVKESK. The donors were all Caucasian adults (living in Nashville, Tennessee). Study conclusions and caveats: Though the depth was large, rarefaction showed that sorted-subset sequencing was incomplete. Estimated clonotype richness was generally higher in naive than memory subsets.

The receptor comes from a man aged 30 to 39 in good health. The rearrangement uses TRBV14 and TRBJ1-2, with TRBD1 as a possible D gene (5 bases). The sample taken for sequencing was naive CD4+ T cells sorted from blood. Subset here: CD45RA+ positively selected. The CDR3 protein is CASSSGHAEGYTF. The CDR3 DNA is TGTGCCAGCAGCTCCGGACATGCGGAAGGCTACACCTTC. The whole variable domain, remainder taken from reference TRBV14 and TRBJ1-2, is EAGVTQFPSHSVIEKGQTVTLRCDPISGHDNLYWYRRVMGKEIKFLLHFVKESKQDESGMPNNRFLAERTGGTYSTLKVQPAELEDSGVYFCASSSGHAEGYTFGSGTRLTVV.